This passage covers 21 T cell receptor beta chains from one sample sequenced in a study of blood T cell repertoires in COVID-19. Measured with immunoSEQ multiplex PCR; TCRdb has only the in-frame clones, and not every one. Among some 200,000 clones listed, 70% to 90% were seen once. Specimen: peripheral blood. The source is a man between 18 and 35 years old with active or convalescent COVID-19.

The genes are TRBV19 and TRBJ1-2; 8 positions match TRBD1. The V gene end was trimmed by 5 bases and the J gene end by 0 bases; junction bases not matched to a gene: 5. The germline V gene has CDR1 LNHDA and CDR2 SQIVND (reference sequence). This CDR3 region has 15 residues. The CDR3 DNA reads TGTGCCAGTAGTGCCCAGGGGGCGACTAACTATGGCTACACCTTC. It encodes CASSAQGATNYGYTF.

V is TRBV10-3 and J is TRBJ2-6; 7 bases map to TRBD1. This CDR3 spans 19 amino acids. V dropped 4 bases and J dropped 0; count of bases not matched to a gene: 12. Germline V gene sequence: CDR1 ENHRY, CDR2 SYGVKD. The CDR3 DNA is TGTGCCATCAGTGGGACGTTAGGGCAGGGGGTCTCTGGGGCCAACGTCCTGACTTTC. This gives the protein CAISGTLGQGVSGANVLTF.

The CDR3 is CASSQDHFQQGHTEAFF. The CDR3 region has the DNA TGTGCCAGCAGCCAAGATCACTTCCAGCAGGGCCACACTGAAGCTTTCTTT. The rearrangement links TRBV4-2 to TRBJ1-1, with D perhaps matching TRBD1 (5 bases). The CDR3 is 17 amino acids. Germline V CDR1 and CDR2: LGHNA, YNFKEQ. V gave up 0 bases and J gave up 3 bases, with 17 bases separating them.

This clone was recorded only once. V gene TRBV28 combines with J gene TRBJ1-2, with 10 positions matching TRBD1. This CDR3 has 14 residues. The V segment lost 6 bases and the J segment 5 bases; nucleotides outside the gene matches: 6. Germline V gene lookup returns CDR1 MDHEN and CDR2 SYDVKM. CDR3 in amino acids: CASSAGTGVYGYTF. CDR3 bases: TGTGCCAGCAGCGCCGGGACAGGGGTTTATGGCTACACCTTC.

This rearrangement joins TRBV7-9 to TRBJ2-4, with D uncertain. This CDR3 is built from 14 residues. The germline V and J ends were trimmed by 2 bases and 4 bases, with 9 bases remaining between them. CDR1 is SEHNR and CDR2 is FQNEAQ in the germline V gene (reference sequence). This chain's CDR3 is CASSLWAGKNIQYF. In nucleotides, the CDR3 is TGTGCCAGCAGCTTATGGGCAGGAAAAAACATTCAGTACTTC.

This clone showed up just a few times. The chain has TRBV6-5 and TRBJ1-1, with 11 bases that match TRBD1. This CDR3 is 14 amino acids long. The V gene end was trimmed by 6 bases and the J gene end by 5 bases; junction bases not matched to a gene: 5. Germline CDR1 and CDR2: MNHEY and SVGAGI. The CDR3 DNA follows: TGTGCCAGCAGACTAGGGACAGGGGGAACTGAAGCTTTCTTT. The encoded protein is CASRLGTGGTEAFF.

V and J are TRBV28 and TRBJ1-2; D is uncertain. V lost 2 bases and J lost 8, with 9 bases in between. In germline, CDR1 is MDHEN, CDR2 SYDVKM. The CDR3 has 12 residues. CDR3 DNA: TGTGCCAGCAGTTTAAGAGAGTTCGGCTACACCTTC. Residues: CASSLREFGYTF.

The chain uses TRBV18 and TRBJ1-1, with D tentatively TRBD1 (5 bases). The germline CDR1 and CDR2 sequences are KGHSH and LQKENI. V was cut by 4 bases and J by 1 base, with 7 bases left in between. The CDR3 is 13 residues long. CDR3 residues: CASSLDRNTEAFF. CDR3 sequence (DNA): TGTGCCAGCTCACTCGACAGGAACACTGAAGCTTTCTTT. The variable domain in full, completed from reference TRBV18 and TRBJ1-1, reads NAGVMQNPRHLVRRRGQEARLRCSPMKGHSHVYWYRQLPEEGLKFMVYLQKENIIDESGMPKERFSAEFPKEGPSILRIQQVVRGDSAAYFCASSLDRNTEAFFGQGTRLTVV.

This chain joins TRBV9 and TRBJ2-6, with a weak D call TRBD1 (6 bases). Trimming cost V 3 bases and J 4 bases, with 26 bases left between them. The CDR3 covers 20 residues. CDR1 SGDLS and CDR2 YYNGEE come from the germline V gene. CDR3 residues: CASSATPARNRAIGANVLTF. The CDR3 DNA follows: TGTGCCAGCAGCGCCACCCCGGCGAGGAACAGGGCTATAGGGGCCAACGTCCTGACTTTC.

This chain connects TRBV25-1 to TRBJ2-1; 8 positions agree with TRBD1. The CDR3 spans 15 residues. Germline CDR1 and CDR2: MGHDK and SYGVNS. V was clipped by 3 bases and J by 2 bases; unmatched bases: 3. The CDR3 here is CASSDDRGTYNEQFF. CDR3 in DNA: TGTGCCAGCAGTGACGACAGGGGAACCTACAATGAGCAGTTCTTC.

This clone was recorded a few times. The genes are TRBV19 and TRBJ1-5, with 7 bases identical to TRBD1. Germline V lookup: CDR1 LNHDA, CDR2 SQIVND (reference sequence). The CDR3 is 14 amino acids. V shed 6 bases, J shed 3 bases, and the junction held 5 bases outside the gene matches. In DNA form, the CDR3 reads TGTGCCAGTAGCACGACAGGGCCCAATCAGCCCCAGCATTTT. Translating gives CASSTTGPNQPQHF.

The rearrangement links TRBV27 to TRBJ2-7, with 11 bases fitting TRBD2. Looked up from germline, CDR1 is MNHEY and CDR2 is SMNVEV (reference sequence). Trimming cost V 9 bases and J 3 bases; bases outside gene matches: 10. CDR3 length: 15 residues. The CDR3 here is CASGTSGIGGYEQYF. The CDR3 DNA reads as TGTGCCAGTGGGACTAGCGGAATCGGGGGCTACGAGCAGTACTTC.

This chain uses TRBV4-3 with TRBJ2-2, with unresolved D. The CDR3 sequence is 13 residues long. Germline CDR1 LGHNA, CDR2 YSLEER. With 0 bases removed from V and 10 bases from J, the gap between germline ends came to 9 bases. The CDR3 loop is CASSQDPRQELFF. CDR3 nucleotide sequence: TGCGCCAGCAGCCAAGATCCGAGACAGGAGCTGTTTTTT.

A remark on this clone: The junction and the germline gene differ at one end; a read error may be behind it. The rearrangement joins TRBV11-3 to TRBJ2-2; 9 bases line up with TRBD1. The CDR3 totals 15 residues. Per the germline V gene, CDR1 is SGHNT and CDR2 is YENEEA. DNA of the CDR3: TGTGCCAGCAGCCTAGACAGGGGGAGCACCGGGGAGCTGTTTTTT. Protein sequence: CASSLDRGSTGELFF.

This chain uses TRBV7-2 with TRBJ2-1; D is ambiguous. The CDR3 totals 14 residues. The V end was cut by 3 bases, the J end by 0 bases, with 6 bases between. Germline V gene lookup returns CDR1 SGHTA and CDR2 FQGNSA. The CDR3 region is CASSFGGSYNEQFF. DNA for the CDR3: TGTGCCAGCAGCTTCGGCGGCTCCTACAATGAGCAGTTCTTC. Based on the CDR3 plus reference TRBV7-2 and TRBJ2-1, the full variable domain is GAGVSQSPSNKVTEKGKDVELRCDPISGHTALYWYRQSLGQGLEFLIYFQGNSAPDKSGLPSDRFSAERTGGSVSTLTIQRTQQEDSAVYLCASSFGGSYNEQFFGPGTRLTVL.

The rearrangement uses TRBV9 and TRBJ1-1, with a possible D match to TRBD1 (5 bases). CDR1 SGDLS and CDR2 YYNGEE come from the germline V gene. Trimming took off 6 bases at V and 2 bases at J, with 17 bases between the two ends. There are 15 residues in the CDR3. The DNA of the CDR3 is TGTGCCAGCAACCGTAACGGAGGGGATAACACTGAAGCTTTCTTT. Amino acid sequence: CASNRNGGDNTEAFF.

This clone was seen once. The chain carries TRBV12-3 or TRBV12-4 and TRBJ1-2, with unresolved D. Between the trimmed V and J ends, which lost 11 bases and 5 bases, there was a span of 18 bases. This CDR3 spans 13 amino acids. In nucleotides, the CDR3 is TGTGCCTGCCGCGGGCCAGCTACTTATGGCTACACCTTC. Its protein is CACRGPATYGYTF.

For the CDR3, the DNA is TGTGCCAGCTCGAGAACAGGGATTACTGAAGCTTTCTTT. Translation: CASSRTGITEAFF. The rearrangement links TRBV18 to TRBJ1-1, with D perhaps matching TRBD1 (6 bases). V dropped 6 bases and J dropped 5 bases, with 13 bases sitting between them. The CDR3 runs 13 residues. Germline assignment: CDR1 KGHSH and CDR2 LQKENI.

This clone was seen once. The chain couples TRBV21-1 to TRBJ2-7; the listed D gene, TRBD2, was not tested against the DNA. TRBV21-1 is described as a pseudogene. There are 15 residues in the CDR3. CDR3 coding DNA: TGTGCCAGCAGCAATGGAGGACCATCGGACTACGAGCAGTACTTC. This codes for CASSNGGPSDYEQYF.

The V call is TRBV10-3, the J call TRBJ1-1; the D gene is possibly TRBD1 (6 bases). CDR1 ENHRY and CDR2 SYGVKD come from the germline V gene. V was cut by 2 bases and J by 3 bases, with 13 bases left in between. This CDR3 has 15 amino acids. This CDR3 reads CAISEGRRGDTEAFF. The CDR3 bases are TGTGCCATCAGTGAGGGACGCAGGGGAGACACTGAAGCTTTCTTT.

The J gene is TRBJ2-2, the V gene TRBV9, with 9 bases lining up with TRBD2. The CDR3 runs 18 residues. CDR1 and CDR2 (germline): SGDLS, YYNGEE. With 0 bases clipped from V and 1 base from J, the junction kept 7 bases outside the gene matches. The CDR3 region is CASSVDLSGRWNTGELFF. In DNA, the CDR3 is TGTGCCAGCAGCGTAGACCTAAGCGGGAGGTGGAACACCGGGGAGCTGTTTTTT.